This TCR beta chain is from a study of blood T cell repertoires in COVID-19 (TCRdb year 2020). Concerning the study at large: Collaborator samples came from the United States, Italy and Spain and covered acute and convalescent phases of COVID-19. The material from the prospective study consisted of cDNA or gDNA derived from T cells, B-cell-depleted T cells, or PBMCs. The dataset comprised deeply sampled blood TCRbeta repertoires from subjects exposed to, actively infected with, or recovered from COVID-19. The repertoires were released in a freely available public database meant as a resource for research on the immune response to SARS-CoV-2. The samples were drawn from two sources: the first 160 participants of the ongoing ImmuneRACE study, and 1,200 or so subjects contributed by 6 global collaborators. Nearly every sample came with metadata listing a de-identified subject ID, COVID-19 status, age in years and sex. HLA class I and class II types, where available, came from metadata supplied by the sample provider rather than from assay-based typing. Broad study findings and their caveats: The amount of clinical and demographic metadata varied by source and participant and was provided uncurated.

The CDR3 numbers 13 residues from cysteine through phenylalanine. Only the CDR3 part of the read is kept: 39 bases, read in frame from the first base. The junction carries 9 bases between V and J, which are trimmed by 5 bases and 2 bases respectively. Reading the germline V gene gives CDR1 MDHEN and CDR2 SYDVKM. TCRbeta CDR3 regions were amplified from genomic DNA using the immunoSEQ Assay, a bias-controlled multiplex PCR. Per the authors' processing: Within the assay, amplification of reference gene primers was used to estimate how many nucleated cells each sample contained. Sequence reads were collapsed and filtered to measure the absolute abundance of every unique TCRbeta CDR3 rearrangement. For each sample, productive Simpson clonality was calculated as the square root of Simpson's diversity index over productive rearrangements. This is the immuneACCESS table as TCRdb keeps it, with only in-frame sequences that have V and J called. A part of the clones is gone; compared with another copy, unresolved V genes explain less than half, and the rest is unexplained. That table supplies the V and J calls and clone size; D and trimming were determined from the DNA. This sample lists about 210,000 clones; roughly 88% were detected once. About 2.3% of the sample is held by the ten biggest clonotypes.

On this clone: The clone's antigen remains unknown. No base qualities exist here, and no much larger clone lies one base off it. The sample contains more than one DNA sequence encoding this CDR3.

Another Seattle source contributed samples from volunteer blood donors who had recovered from COVID-19. Collaborating institutions collected whole blood in K2EDTA tubes following their own protocols. For TCRbeta analysis, collaborator samples were shipped as frozen whole blood, as isolated PBMCs, or as DNA extracted from either sample type. Input material: peripheral blood. The chain joins TRBV28 to TRBJ1-2; no D gene call is confident. This TCR came from a man in his forties who had recovered from COVID-19. The DNA sequence is as follows: TGTGCCAGCAGTCTCCCAGGAAACTATGGCTACACCTTC. Translated, it gives CASSLPGNYGYTF.